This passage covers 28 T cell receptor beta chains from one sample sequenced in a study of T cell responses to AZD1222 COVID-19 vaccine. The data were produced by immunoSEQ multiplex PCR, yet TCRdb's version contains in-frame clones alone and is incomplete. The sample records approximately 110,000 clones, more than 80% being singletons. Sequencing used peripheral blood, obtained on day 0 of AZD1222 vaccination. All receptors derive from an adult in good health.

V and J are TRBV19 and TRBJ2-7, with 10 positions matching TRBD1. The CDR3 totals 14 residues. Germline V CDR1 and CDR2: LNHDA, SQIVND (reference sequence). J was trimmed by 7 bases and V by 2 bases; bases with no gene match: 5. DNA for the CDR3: TGTGCCAGTAGTATACCCGGACAGGGGGGTGAGCAGTACTTC. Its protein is CASSIPGQGGEQYF.

The DNA of the CDR3 is TGTGCCAGCAGCGCGCGGGGGTACCAAGAGACCCAGTACTTC. This sequence encodes CASSARGYQETQYF. The gene calls are TRBV7-3 and TRBJ2-5, with 7 bases that match TRBD2. The CDR3 sequence is 14 residues long. The V and J ends lost 5 bases and 0 bases, in that order; junction bases with no gene match: 3. Germline CDR1 and CDR2: SGHTA and FQGTGA.

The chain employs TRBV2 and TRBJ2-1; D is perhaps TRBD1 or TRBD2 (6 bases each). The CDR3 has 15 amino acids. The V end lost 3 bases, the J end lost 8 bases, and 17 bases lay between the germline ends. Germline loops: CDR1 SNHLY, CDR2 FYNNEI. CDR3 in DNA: TGTGCCAGCAGTGAGAGGCTAGCGAGGGGGGATGAGCAGTTCTTC. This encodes CASSERLARGDEQFF. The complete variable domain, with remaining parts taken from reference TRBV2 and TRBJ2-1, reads EPEVTQTPSHQVTQMGQEVILRCVPISNHLYFYWYRQILGQKVEFLVSFYNNEISEKSEIFDDQFSVERPDGSNFTLKIRSTKLEDSAMYFCASSERLARGDEQFFGPGTRLTVL.

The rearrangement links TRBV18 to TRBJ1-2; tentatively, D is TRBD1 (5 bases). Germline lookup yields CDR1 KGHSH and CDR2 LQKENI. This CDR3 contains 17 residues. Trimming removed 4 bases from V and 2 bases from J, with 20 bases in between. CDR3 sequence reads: CASSQRAESGKNYGYTF. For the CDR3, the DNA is TGTGCCAGCTCACAAAGGGCGGAGTCAGGGAAAAACTATGGCTACACCTTC.

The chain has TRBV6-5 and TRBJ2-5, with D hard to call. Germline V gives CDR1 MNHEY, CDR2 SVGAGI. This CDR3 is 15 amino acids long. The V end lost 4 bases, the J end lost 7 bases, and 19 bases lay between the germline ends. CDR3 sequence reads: CASSSQDGGPGTQYF. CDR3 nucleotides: TGTGCCAGCAGTTCCCAGGACGGCGGCCCAGGGACCCAGTACTTC.

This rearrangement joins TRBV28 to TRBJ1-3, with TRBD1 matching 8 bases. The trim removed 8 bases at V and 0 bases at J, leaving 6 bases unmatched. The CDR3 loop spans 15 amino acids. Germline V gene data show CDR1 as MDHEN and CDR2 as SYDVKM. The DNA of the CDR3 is TGTGCCAGCGAAGGACAGGGACACTCTGGAAACACCATATATTTT. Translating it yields CASEGQGHSGNTIYF.

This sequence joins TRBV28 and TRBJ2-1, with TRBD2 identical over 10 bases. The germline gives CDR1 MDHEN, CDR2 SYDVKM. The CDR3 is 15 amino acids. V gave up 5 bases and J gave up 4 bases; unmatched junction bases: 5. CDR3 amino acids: CASSQLAGAYNEQFF. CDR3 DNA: TGTGCCAGCAGTCAGCTAGCGGGAGCTTACAATGAGCAGTTCTTC.

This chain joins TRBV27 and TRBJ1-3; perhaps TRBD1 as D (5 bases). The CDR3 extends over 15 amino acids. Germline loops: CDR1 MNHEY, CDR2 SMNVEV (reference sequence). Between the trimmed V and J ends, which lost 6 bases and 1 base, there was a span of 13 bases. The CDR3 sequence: CASSLGGESGNTIYF. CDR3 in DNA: TGTGCCAGCAGCCTTGGAGGGGAATCTGGAAACACCATATATTTT.

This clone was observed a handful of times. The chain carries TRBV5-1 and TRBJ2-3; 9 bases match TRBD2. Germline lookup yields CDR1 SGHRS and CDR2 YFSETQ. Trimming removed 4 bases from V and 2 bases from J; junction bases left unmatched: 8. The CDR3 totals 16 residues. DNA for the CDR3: TGCGCCAGCAGCCTAGGAGCGGGGGGCACCACAGATACGCAGTATTTT. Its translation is CASSLGAGGTTDTQYF.

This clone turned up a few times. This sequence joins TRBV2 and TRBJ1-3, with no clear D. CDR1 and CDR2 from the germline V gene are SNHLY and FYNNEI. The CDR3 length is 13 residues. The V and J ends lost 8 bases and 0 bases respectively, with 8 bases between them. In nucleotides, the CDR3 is TGTGCCAGCCATTCTCACTCTGGAAACACCATATATTTT. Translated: CASHSHSGNTIYF.

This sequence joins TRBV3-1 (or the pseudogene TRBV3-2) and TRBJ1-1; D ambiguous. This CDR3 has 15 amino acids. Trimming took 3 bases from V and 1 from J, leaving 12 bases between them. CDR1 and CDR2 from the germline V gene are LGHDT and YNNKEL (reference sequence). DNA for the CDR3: TGTGCCAGCAGCCACCCGCCCCATCCGAACACTGAAGCTTTCTTT. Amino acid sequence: CASSHPPHPNTEAFF.

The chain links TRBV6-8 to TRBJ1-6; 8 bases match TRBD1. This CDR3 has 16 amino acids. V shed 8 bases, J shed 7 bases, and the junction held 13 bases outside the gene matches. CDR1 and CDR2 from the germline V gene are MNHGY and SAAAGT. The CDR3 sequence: CASLPNGDRKNSPLHF. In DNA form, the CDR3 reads TGTGCCAGCCTCCCAAATGGGGACAGGAAAAATTCACCCCTCCACTTT.

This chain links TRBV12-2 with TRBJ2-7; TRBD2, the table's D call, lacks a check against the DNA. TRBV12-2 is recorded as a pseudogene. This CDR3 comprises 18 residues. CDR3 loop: CASRSASPGTSGIYEQYF. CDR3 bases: TGTGCAAGTCGCTCCGCTTCGCCTGGGACTAGCGGGATCTACGAGCAGTACTTC.

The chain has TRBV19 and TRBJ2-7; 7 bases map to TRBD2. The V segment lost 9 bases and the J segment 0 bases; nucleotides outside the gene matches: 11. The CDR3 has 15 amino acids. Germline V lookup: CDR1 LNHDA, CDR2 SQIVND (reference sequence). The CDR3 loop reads CASTTAASGSYEQYF. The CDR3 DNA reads TGTGCCAGCACCACGGCGGCTAGCGGCTCCTACGAGCAGTACTTC.

CDR3 protein: CASSSVGQGTYNEQFF. Here the CDR3 DNA reads TGTGCCAGCAGCTCAGTTGGACAGGGGACCTACAATGAGCAGTTCTTC. J is TRBJ2-1 and V is TRBV5-6; the match to TRBD1 covers 9 bases. Germline loops: CDR1 SGHDT, CDR2 YYEEEE. The CDR3 is 16 amino acids. V shed 3 bases and J 2 bases; nucleotides not matched to a gene: 6.

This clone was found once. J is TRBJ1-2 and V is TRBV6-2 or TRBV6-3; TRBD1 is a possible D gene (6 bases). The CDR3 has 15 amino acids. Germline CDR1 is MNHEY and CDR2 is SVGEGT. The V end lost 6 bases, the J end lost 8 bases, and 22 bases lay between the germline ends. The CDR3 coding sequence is TGTGCCAGCAGCAACTCTCCCCCGGGGGGCAAAGGCTACACCTTC. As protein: CASSNSPPGGKGYTF.

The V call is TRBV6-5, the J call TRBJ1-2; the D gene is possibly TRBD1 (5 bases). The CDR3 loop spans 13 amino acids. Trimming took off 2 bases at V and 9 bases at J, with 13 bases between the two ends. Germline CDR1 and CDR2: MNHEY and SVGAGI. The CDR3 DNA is TGTGCCAGCAGTTACCCAGGGTCGGGAAGCTACACCTTC. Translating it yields CASSYPGSGSYTF.

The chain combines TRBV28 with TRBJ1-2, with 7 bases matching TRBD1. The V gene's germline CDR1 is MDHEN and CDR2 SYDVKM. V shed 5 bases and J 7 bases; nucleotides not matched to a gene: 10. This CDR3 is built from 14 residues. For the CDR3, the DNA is TGTGCCAGCAGTGTCGACAGGGTGAGCTCTGGCTACACCTTC. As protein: CASSVDRVSSGYTF.

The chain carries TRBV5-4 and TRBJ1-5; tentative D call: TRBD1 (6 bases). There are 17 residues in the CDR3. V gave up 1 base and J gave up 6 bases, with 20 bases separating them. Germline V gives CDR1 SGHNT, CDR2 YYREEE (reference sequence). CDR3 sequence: CASSLHWTDEGFQPQHF. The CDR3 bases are TGTGCCAGCAGCTTGCATTGGACAGATGAGGGCTTTCAGCCCCAGCATTTT. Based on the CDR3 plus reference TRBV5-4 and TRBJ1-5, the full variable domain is ETGVTQSPTHLIKTRGQQVTLRCSSQSGHNTVSWYQQALGQGPQFIFQYYREEENGRGNFPPRFSGLQFPNYSSELNVNALELDDSALYLCASSLHWTDEGFQPQHFGDGTRLSIL.

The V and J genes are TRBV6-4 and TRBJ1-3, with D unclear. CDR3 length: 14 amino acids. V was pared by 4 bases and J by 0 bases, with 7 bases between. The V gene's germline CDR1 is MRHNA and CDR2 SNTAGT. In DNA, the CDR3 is TGTGCCAGCAGTGGGGCGGACTCTGGAAACACCATATATTTT. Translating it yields CASSGADSGNTIYF.

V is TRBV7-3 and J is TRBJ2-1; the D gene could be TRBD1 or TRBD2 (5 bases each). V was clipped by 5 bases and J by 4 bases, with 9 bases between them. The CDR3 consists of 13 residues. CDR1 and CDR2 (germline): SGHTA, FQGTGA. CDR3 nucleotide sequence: TGTGCCAGCAGCCGGGACCGATACAATGAGCAGTTCTTC. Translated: CASSRDRYNEQFF.

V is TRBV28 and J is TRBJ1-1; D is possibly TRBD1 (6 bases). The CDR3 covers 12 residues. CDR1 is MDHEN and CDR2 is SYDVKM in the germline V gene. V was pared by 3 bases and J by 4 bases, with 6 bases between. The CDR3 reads CASSFRGTEAFF. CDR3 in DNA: TGTGCCAGCAGTTTCAGGGGCACTGAAGCTTTCTTT.

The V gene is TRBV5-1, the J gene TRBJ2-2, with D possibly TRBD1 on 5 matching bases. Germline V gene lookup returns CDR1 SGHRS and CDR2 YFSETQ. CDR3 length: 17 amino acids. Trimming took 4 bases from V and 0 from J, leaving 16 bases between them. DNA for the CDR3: TGCGCCAGCAGCCCCACAGGTGGGCCCTCGAACACCGGGGAGCTGTTTTTT. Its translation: CASSPTGGPSNTGELFF.

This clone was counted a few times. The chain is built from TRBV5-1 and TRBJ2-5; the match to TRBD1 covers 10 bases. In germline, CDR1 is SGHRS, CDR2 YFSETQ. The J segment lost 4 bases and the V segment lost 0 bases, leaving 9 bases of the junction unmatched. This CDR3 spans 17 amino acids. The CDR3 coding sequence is TGCGCCAGCAGCTTGGGAACCGGGACAGGGGTCGGAGAGACCCAGTACTTC. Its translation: CASSLGTGTGVGETQYF.

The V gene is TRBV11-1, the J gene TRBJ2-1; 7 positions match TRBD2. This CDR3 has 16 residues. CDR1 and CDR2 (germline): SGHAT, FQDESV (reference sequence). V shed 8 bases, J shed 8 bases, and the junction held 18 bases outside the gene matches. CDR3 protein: CASSPGPGLTSYEQFF. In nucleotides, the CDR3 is TGTGCCAGCTCACCTGGGCCGGGACTAACGTCCTATGAGCAGTTCTTC.

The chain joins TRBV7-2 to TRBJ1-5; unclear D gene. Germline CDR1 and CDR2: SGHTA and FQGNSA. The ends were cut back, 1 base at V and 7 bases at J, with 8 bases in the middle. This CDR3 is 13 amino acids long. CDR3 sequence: CASSLDSKQPQHF. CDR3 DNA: TGTGCCAGCAGCTTAGACTCTAAGCAGCCCCAGCATTTT. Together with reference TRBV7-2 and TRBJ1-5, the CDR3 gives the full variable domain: GAGVSQSPSNKVTEKGKDVELRCDPISGHTALYWYRQSLGQGLEFLIYFQGNSAPDKSGLPSDRFSAERTGGSVSTLTIQRTQQEDSAVYLCASSLDSKQPQHFGDGTRLSIL.

CDR3 nucleotides: TGCGCCAGCAGCCAAGAGATTTCTGCTTACGAGCAGTACTTC. It codes for CASSQEISAYEQYF. The J gene is TRBJ2-7, the V gene TRBV4-1; no reliable D call. Trimming took off 0 bases at V and 4 bases at J, with 10 bases between the two ends. Germline values: CDR1 MGHRA, CDR2 YSYEKL. The CDR3 length is 14 residues.

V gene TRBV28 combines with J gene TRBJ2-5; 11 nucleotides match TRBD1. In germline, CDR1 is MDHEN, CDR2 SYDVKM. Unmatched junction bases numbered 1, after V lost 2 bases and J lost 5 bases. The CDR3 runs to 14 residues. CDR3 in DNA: TGTGCCAGCAGTTTACGGACAGGGGGCGAGACCCAGTACTTC. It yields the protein CASSLRTGGETQYF.